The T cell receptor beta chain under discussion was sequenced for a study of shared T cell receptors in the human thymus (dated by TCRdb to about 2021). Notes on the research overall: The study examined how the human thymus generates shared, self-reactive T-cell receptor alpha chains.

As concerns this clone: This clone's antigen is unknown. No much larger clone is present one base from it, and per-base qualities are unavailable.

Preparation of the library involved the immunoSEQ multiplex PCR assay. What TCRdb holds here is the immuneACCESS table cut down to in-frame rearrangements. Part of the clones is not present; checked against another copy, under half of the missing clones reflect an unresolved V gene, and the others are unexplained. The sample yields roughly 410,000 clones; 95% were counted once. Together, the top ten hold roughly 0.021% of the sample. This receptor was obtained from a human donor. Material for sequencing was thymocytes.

CDR3 region: CASSTSGFTGELFF. Read as DNA, the sequence is TGCGCCAGCAGTACCTCAGGGTTCACCGGGGAGCTGTTTTTT. The rearranged segments are TRBV10-1 and TRBJ2-2, and the D gene may be TRBD1, 5 bases matching. V was cut back by 5 bases and J by 4 bases, leaving a gap of 11 bases between them. Taken from the germline V gene (reference sequence), the CDR1 and CDR2 loops are WNHNN and SYGVQD. There are 14 amino acids in the CDR3, from cysteine to phenylalanine inclusive. Just CDR3 DNA is preserved here, 42 bases in frame from base 1.